One T cell receptor (beta chain) is described in this entry. Sequenced by immunoSEQ multiplex PCR; TCRdb stores in-frame clones only, minus some. Seen here are about 140,000 clones, about 83% observed once, and the top ten hold about 3.7%. The record originates from a study of blood T cell repertoires in COVID-19. The CDR3 has 13 amino acids. V lost 6 bases, J lost 5 bases, and 13 bases lay in between. The source of this sequence is a woman aged 45 to 65 with acute COVID-19. The chain joins TRBV12-3 or TRBV12-4 to TRBJ1-1; the D is unclear. The specimen sequenced was PBMCs or T cells enriched from blood (not recorded which). This chain's CDR3 is CASSGRRNTEAFF. CDR3 in DNA: TGTGCCAGCAGCGGACGGAGGAATACTGAAGCTTTCTTT.